This T cell receptor (beta chain) was documented in a study of cytomegalovirus exposure and HLA in healthy donors. The germline CDR1 and CDR2 sequences are ENHRY and SYGVKD. V lost 8 bases, J lost 7 bases, and 20 bases lay in between. The CDR3 is 14 residues long. Vbeta (60) and Jbeta (13) primers were used in the PCR. The repertoire was sequenced with immunoSEQ multiplex PCR; TCRdb's copy has only in-frame clones and lacks some. The profile shows 200,000 to 250,000 clones, over 65% of them singletons. Specimen: PBMCs. The V and J genes are TRBV10-3 and TRBJ1-2; perhaps TRBD1 as D (6 bases). The clonotype was recovered from a man in his late teens or twenties in good health and CMV-seronegative. CDR3 region: CAIGGQGTPFGYTF. CDR3 bases: TGTGCCATCGGGGGACAAGGAACCCCTTTTGGCTACACCTTC.